Below are 30 T cell receptor beta chains sequenced from a single sample in a study of beta chain features in type 1 diabetes. The entirety of the isolated RNA underwent reverse transcription, so expressed TCRB transcripts were sequenced. Clones were read by immunoSEQ multiplex PCR, and TCRdb kept only the in-frame ones, dropping some. The table records about 360,000 clones, around 12% of them present only once. The material sequenced was naive CD4+ T cells from blood. Receptors originate from a man aged 18 to 29 in good health.

The V call is TRBV18, the J call TRBJ2-1, with 12 bases matching TRBD2. This CDR3 has 15 amino acids. Germline V lookup: CDR1 KGHSH, CDR2 LQKENI. Unmatched junction bases numbered 5, after V lost 4 bases and J lost 7 bases. CDR3 residues: CASSQTSGSENEQFF. In DNA form, the CDR3 reads TGTGCCAGCTCACAGACTAGCGGGAGTGAGAATGAGCAGTTCTTC.

In this sample, this clone turned up a few times. CDR3 bases: TGTGCCAGTAGTCTGCAGGGGCCAAACACCGGGGAGCTGTTTTTT. Protein sequence: CASSLQGPNTGELFF. The J gene is TRBJ2-2, the V gene TRBV19; D might be TRBD1 (6 bases). The CDR3 runs to 15 residues. Trimming shortened V by 5 bases and J by 2 bases, and 12 bases separated the two germline ends. In germline, CDR1 is LNHDA, CDR2 SQIVND (reference sequence).

This clone was recorded many times. CDR3 sequence (DNA): TGCAGCGTTGACGGGCAGGGGAGCGTGACCCAGTACTTC. Its translation is CSVDGQGSVTQYF. V gene TRBV29-1 combines with J gene TRBJ2-5; D might be TRBD1 (6 bases). Germline V gene lookup returns CDR1 SQVTM and CDR2 ANQGSEA. The CDR3 totals 13 residues. Trimming cost V 3 bases and J 7 bases, with 15 bases left between them.

This chain links TRBV7-2 with TRBJ1-2; D is perhaps TRBD1 (5 bases). The CDR3 length is 13 residues. Trimming left V 0 bases short and J 7 bases short, with 9 bases between. The germline gives CDR1 SGHTA, CDR2 FQGNSA. The CDR3 bases are TGTGCCAGCAGCTTAGCGATGGGGGGTGGCTACACCTTC. Residues: CASSLAMGGGYTF.

The gene calls are TRBV10-3 and TRBJ2-1, with TRBD2 matching 11 bases. The V and J ends lost 9 bases and 0 bases, in that order; junction bases with no gene match: 4. Germline V lookup: CDR1 ENHRY, CDR2 SYGVKD. This CDR3 is built from 15 residues. CDR3 protein: CAITSGGSSYNEQFF. The CDR3, as DNA: TGTGCCATTACTAGCGGGGGAAGCTCCTACAATGAGCAGTTCTTC.

This clone was observed a handful of times. The chain uses TRBV30 and TRBJ2-1; TRBD2 agrees at 8 bases. This CDR3 has 15 amino acids. Germline CDR1 is GTSNPN and CDR2 is SVGIG (reference sequence). J lost 7 bases, V lost 3 bases, and 11 bases had no gene match. CDR3 nucleotide sequence: TGTGCCTGGAGACGACGGGGGGGCGTCGATAATGAGCAGTTCTTC. Protein: CAWRRRGGVDNEQFF.

The V and J genes are TRBV27 and TRBJ1-6; D perhaps matches TRBD1 (6 bases). Trimming shortened V by 0 bases and J by 8 bases, and 11 bases separated the two germline ends. This CDR3 spans 15 amino acids. From germline, CDR1 is MNHEY and CDR2 SMNVEV (reference sequence). For the CDR3, the DNA is TGTGCCAGCAGTTTATCATCAGGGGTGGATTCACCCCTCCACTTT. It yields the protein CASSLSSGVDSPLHF.

This clone came up a few times. The V gene is TRBV19, the J gene TRBJ1-1; a possible D gene is TRBD1 (5 bases). The CDR3 length is 15 residues. V lost 5 bases and J lost 0, with 13 bases in between. CDR1 and CDR2 from the germline V gene are LNHDA and SQIVND (reference sequence). The CDR3 nucleotides are TGTGCCAGTAGTCCCGGGGGACGGCTGAACACTGAAGCTTTCTTT. Residues: CASSPGGRLNTEAFF.

This chain joins TRBV29-1 and TRBJ2-1, with a possible D match to TRBD2 (6 bases). The CDR3 runs 18 residues. Trimming cost V 6 bases and J 5 bases, with 29 bases left between them. Germline V gene sequence: CDR1 SQVTM, CDR2 ANQGSEA. For the CDR3, the DNA is TGCAGCGTCCCCAGAGGGGCTCATGGCGGGATAAGGGACAATGAGCAGTTCTTC. It translates to CSVPRGAHGGIRDNEQFF.

In this sample, this clone turned up a few times. The chain joins TRBV28 to TRBJ2-1; weak D call: TRBD2 (6 bases). With 6 bases removed from V and 5 bases from J, the gap between germline ends came to 17 bases. Germline V lookup: CDR1 MDHEN, CDR2 SYDVKM. There are 15 residues in the CDR3. CDR3 region: CASSPPGGTHNEQFF. The CDR3 DNA sequence: TGTGCCAGCAGCCCCCCTGGAGGGACCCACAATGAGCAGTTCTTC.

The CDR3 nucleotides read TGCAGGGGTACAACAGGGACTGAAGCTTTCTTT. Translation gives CRGTTGTEAFF. The J gene is TRBJ1-1, the V gene TRBV20-1, with a weak D call TRBD1 (6 bases). Per the germline V gene, CDR1 is DFQATT and CDR2 is SNEGSKA (reference sequence). This CDR3 is built from 11 residues.

The CDR3 region has the DNA TGCAGCGTTGAAGCACGGGGGATGGGCACAGATACGCAGTATTTT. It yields the protein CSVEARGMGTDTQYF. The chain combines TRBV29-1 with TRBJ2-3, with D possibly matching TRBD2 (6 bases). V lost 1 base, J lost 1 base, and 12 bases lay in between. This CDR3 spans 15 amino acids. Germline V lookup: CDR1 SQVTM, CDR2 ANQGSEA.

The table lists this clone with a few counts. The genes are TRBV30 and TRBJ2-1; D not resolved. Between the trimmed V and J ends, which lost 1 base and 7 bases, there was a span of 5 bases. Germline V CDR1 and CDR2: GTSNPN, SVGIG (reference sequence). The CDR3 covers 11 residues. CDR3 amino acids: CAWSDSNEQFF. The CDR3 bases are TGTGCCTGGAGTGATAGTAATGAGCAGTTCTTC.

DNA of the CDR3: TGTGCCAGCAAGGTATTCGCAGGGGCCTACGAGCAGTACTTC. Translated: CASKVFAGAYEQYF. V gene TRBV6-5 combines with J gene TRBJ2-7, with D possibly matching TRBD1 (6 bases). Germline CDR1 MNHEY, CDR2 SVGAGI. This CDR3 spans 14 amino acids. The V and J ends lost 7 bases and 2 bases respectively, with 15 bases between them.

This clone was seen only a few times. Other DNA sequences in this specimen translate into the identical CDR3. The gene calls are TRBV5-1 and TRBJ2-3; D is unclear. The CDR3 is made up of 14 amino acids. The germline V gene encodes CDR1 SGHRS and CDR2 YFSETQ. Trimming shortened V by 0 bases and J by 0 bases, and 5 bases separated the two germline ends. Here the CDR3 DNA reads TGCGCCAGCAGCTTGGGTTCTAGCACAGATACGCAGTATTTT. Translating it yields CASSLGSSTDTQYF.

This rearrangement joins TRBV7-9 to TRBJ2-7; no definite D call. The CDR3 has 13 residues. Trimming stripped 5 bases from V and 6 bases from J, with 14 bases between. CDR1 is SEHNR and CDR2 is FQNEAQ in the germline V gene (reference sequence). The CDR3 coding sequence is TGTGCCAGCAGCCTAACCCTAGGAGCCGAGCAGTACTTC. This encodes CASSLTLGAEQYF.

The chain recombines TRBV4-3 with TRBJ2-7, with D maybe TRBD2 (5 bases). Germline V lookup: CDR1 LGHNA, CDR2 YSLEER. This CDR3 contains 13 residues. The V gene lost 0 bases and the J gene lost 8 bases, with 11 bases spanning the gap. CDR3 loop: CASSQDGQTKQYF. The DNA of the CDR3 is TGCGCCAGCAGCCAAGATGGCCAGACTAAGCAGTACTTC.

The chain employs TRBV4-2 and TRBJ1-6, with 7 bases matching TRBD1. Germline lookup yields CDR1 LGHNA and CDR2 YNFKEQ. After removal of 3 bases from V and 10 bases from J, the junction contained 9 bases not matched to a gene. This CDR3 has 15 residues. The CDR3 coding sequence is TGTGCCAGCAGCCAGGAGACAGGGCTTAAGTCACCCCTCCACTTT. The encoded protein is CASSQETGLKSPLHF.

The chain links TRBV30 to TRBJ2-1; no clear D gene. The V and J ends lost 5 bases and 6 bases respectively, with 8 bases between them. This CDR3 spans 11 amino acids. CDR1 GTSNPN and CDR2 SVGIG come from the germline V gene (reference sequence). CDR3 protein: CAWVISNEQFF. The CDR3 bases are TGTGCCTGGGTTATTAGCAATGAGCAGTTCTTC. Complete variable domain (other parts from reference TRBV30 and TRBJ2-1): SQTIHQWPATLVQPVGSPLSLECTVEGTSNPNLYWYRQAAGRGLQLLFYSVGIGQISSEVPQNLSASRPQDRQFILSSKKLLLSDSGFYLCAWVISNEQFFGPGTRLTVL.

The chain links TRBV7-9 to TRBJ2-3; 7 nucleotides align to TRBD2. Germline CDR1 reads SEHNR; CDR2 reads FQNEAQ (reference sequence). This CDR3 is built from 15 residues. With 5 bases clipped from V and 2 bases from J, the junction kept 7 bases outside the gene matches. The chain's CDR3 is CASSETAGPTDTQYF. The CDR3 nucleotides read TGTGCCAGCAGCGAGACAGCGGGGCCCACAGATACGCAGTATTTT.

The chain couples TRBV5-1 to TRBJ2-7, with 7 nucleotides matching TRBD1. The germline CDR1 and CDR2 sequences are SGHRS and YFSETQ. The V segment lost 4 bases and the J segment 2 bases; nucleotides outside the gene matches: 6. The CDR3 spans 14 residues. The CDR3 region is CASSLPGQPYEQYF. CDR3 nucleotides: TGCGCCAGCAGCCTCCCGGGACAGCCCTACGAGCAGTACTTC.

V is TRBV7-9 and J is TRBJ2-2, with TRBD2 matching over 9 bases. V trimming: 7 bases; J trimming: 4 bases; junction bases outside the gene matches: 4. This CDR3 is 14 amino acids long. Germline CDR1 SEHNR, CDR2 FQNEAQ (reference sequence). DNA for the CDR3: TGTGCCAGCACGGCGGGGGGGCGCACCGGGGAGCTGTTTTTT. Its protein product is CASTAGGRTGELFF.

This clone was seen more than once but under ten times. The chain is built from TRBV30 and TRBJ2-3; the D gene is possibly TRBD2 (5 bases). Between the trimmed V and J ends, which lost 5 bases and 6 bases, there was a span of 12 bases. The CDR3 is 12 amino acids. Germline V CDR1 and CDR2: GTSNPN, SVGIG (reference sequence). CDR3 residues: CAWALTRDTQYF. The CDR3 region has the DNA TGTGCCTGGGCATTAACTAGGGATACGCAGTATTTT.

This clone was counted a few times. V gene TRBV7-9 combines with J gene TRBJ1-2; no clear D gene. The ends were cut back, 2 bases at V and 8 bases at J, with 12 bases in the middle. CDR1 SEHNR and CDR2 FQNEAQ come from the germline V gene (reference sequence). CDR3 length equals 13 residues. CDR3 loop: CASSLNSLGGYTF. The CDR3 DNA sequence: TGTGCCAGCAGCTTAAACAGTTTGGGCGGCTACACCTTC.

The rearrangement joins TRBV4-3 to TRBJ1-2; D might be TRBD1 (6 bases). The CDR3 consists of 14 residues. Germline CDR1 reads LGHNA; CDR2 reads YSLEER. V lost 1 base, J lost 6 bases, and 12 bases lay in between. CDR3 coding DNA: TGCGCCAGCAGCCAAGCGGACAGAAATCATGGCTACACCTTC. It yields the protein CASSQADRNHGYTF.

The chain links TRBV19 to TRBJ1-6; 10 bases map to TRBD1. CDR3 length: 16 amino acids. Germline CDR1 LNHDA, CDR2 SQIVND (reference sequence). After removal of 5 bases from V and 8 bases from J, the junction contained 9 bases not matched to a gene. This CDR3 reads CASSRSPGTGDSPLHF. The CDR3, as DNA: TGTGCCAGTAGTCGGAGTCCCGGGACAGGGGATTCACCCCTCCACTTT.

This clone has only a few counts. This chain joins TRBV29-1 and TRBJ1-2; 11 nucleotides match TRBD1. V was clipped by 4 bases and J by 4 bases; unmatched bases: 8. CDR3 length: 15 residues. CDR1 SQVTM and CDR2 ANQGSEA come from the germline V gene. The CDR3 loop reads CSVAEGTGGSYGYTF. The DNA of the CDR3 is TGCAGCGTTGCCGAGGGGACAGGGGGAAGCTATGGCTACACCTTC. The full variable domain, in which reference TRBV29-1 and TRBJ1-2 provide the parts outside the CDR3, is SAVISQKPSRDICQRGTSLTIQCQVDSQVTMMFWYRQQPGQSLTLIATANQGSEATYESGFVIDKFPISRPNLTFSTLTVSNMSPEDSSIYLCSVAEGTGGSYGYTFGSGTRLTVV.

The chain is built from TRBV19 and TRBJ1-1; D is possibly TRBD1 (6 bases). CDR3 size: 14 residues. V lost 6 bases, J lost 4 bases, and 15 bases lay in between. Germline V gene lookup returns CDR1 LNHDA and CDR2 SQIVND (reference sequence). CDR3 coding DNA: TGTGCCAGTAGCCGTTACAGGGTCGGCACTGAAGCTTTCTTT. This codes for CASSRYRVGTEAFF.

V gene TRBV6-5 combines with J gene TRBJ1-2; no definite D call. Germline values: CDR1 MNHEY, CDR2 SVGAGI. V was trimmed by 8 bases and J by 2 bases, leaving 15 bases between them. The CDR3 is 14 amino acids. The CDR3 sequence: CASRRSTGNYGYTF. The CDR3 nucleotides read TGTGCCAGCCGACGTTCGACGGGGAACTATGGCTACACCTTC.

CDR3 sequence: CASSLVAGGSNEQFF. The CDR3 nucleotides are TGTGCCAGCAGCTTAGTTGCGGGGGGTTCCAATGAGCAGTTCTTC. The chain has TRBV11-3 and TRBJ2-1; 8 bases match TRBD2. V shed 1 base and J 6 bases; nucleotides not matched to a gene: 5. Germline V gives CDR1 SGHNT, CDR2 YENEEA. The CDR3 runs to 15 residues.